Here is one TCR beta chain with its context. Antigen: not known. This entry comes from a study of T cell clonotyping in hematopoietic cell transplantation. Samples: about 28 days before transplant, then days 30, 100 and 180 after. Method: immunoSEQ multiplex PCR; TCRdb's copy keeps in-frame clones and lacks some. This sample has 9,000 or so clones; around 79% occur once, and the top ten carry approximately 50%. General study findings and limits: After transplant, recipient diversity fell while pathologically expanded clonotypes grew through day 180. Graft donor and pretransplant recipient Inverse Simpson Index values predicted broader posttransplant TCR diversity.

The germline CDR1 and CDR2 sequences are MGHRA and YSYEKL. CDR3 length: 18 residues. Trimming left V 0 bases short and J 2 bases short, with 19 bases between. The source is a female patient in her 50s who had an allogeneic stem cell transplant from a related donor, so the T cells may come from the graft donor. Some clones in this sample may be carry-over from other donors' samples. The genes are TRBV4-1 and TRBJ1-2; no clear D. The sequences come from peripheral blood mononuclear cells, collected 180 days after allogeneic stem cell transplant. The CDR3 reads CASSQDRGVRQPNYGYTF. For the CDR3, the DNA is TGCGCCAGCAGCCAAGATCGAGGTGTGAGGCAACCAAACTATGGCTACACCTTC.